This TCR beta chain was identified in a study of T cells in Graves' hyperthyroidism and ophthalmopathy. Study details: Upon initial diagnosis and before any treatment, peripheral blood was collected.

Whole-study findings and limits: Stable hyperthyroidism was told apart from ophthalmopathy by a model built on 13 V-J features.

TCR beta CDR3 regions were amplified from RNA. Primed by the HTBI set, a first-round RT-PCR was run on the TCR CDR3. TCRdb analysed the multiplex PCR reads with MiXCR anew, one entry per CDR3 protein. This repertoire shows around 380,000 distinct CDR3 sequences, less than 15% found once; its top ten account for about a fifth. At least ten counts were recorded for this clonotype. Its antigen is as yet unknown. The CDR3 length is 14 residues. V was trimmed by 2 bases and J by 6 bases, leaving 11 bases between them. Germline V gene data show CDR1 as SEHNR and CDR2 as FQNEAQ (reference sequence). Material: blood. This chain connects TRBV7-9 to TRBJ2-1; D gene unclear. This TCR derives from a man younger than 40 with Graves' hyperthyroidism that later progressed to Graves' ophthalmopathy. CDR3 in amino acids: CASSLTAGRNEQFF. For the CDR3, the DNA is TGTGCCAGCAGCTTAACGGCAGGTCGCAATGAGCAGTTCTTC.